Included here is one T cell receptor beta chain sequence, with context. PCR involved 60 Vbeta and 13 Jbeta primers. Repertoires were generated with immunoSEQ multiplex PCR, while TCRdb's copy carries only in-frame clones and drops some. In the table there are roughly 90,000 clones, around 78% of which are singletons. The data stem from a study of cytomegalovirus exposure and HLA in healthy donors. Trimming took off 0 bases at V and 7 bases at J, with 7 bases between the two ends. This CDR3 has 13 amino acids. Germline CDR1 reads SGHNT; CDR2 reads YENEEA. The TCR comes from a woman aged 40 to 55 in good health and CMV-seropositive. Sequencing was carried out using PBMCs. The chain couples TRBV11-3 to TRBJ2-1; D gene unclear. In DNA form, the CDR3 reads TGTGCCAGCAGCTTAGACTTAGTTAATGAGCAGTTCTTC. Amino acids: CASSLDLVNEQFF. Together with reference TRBV11-3 and TRBJ2-1, the CDR3 gives the full variable domain: EAGVVQSPRYKIIEKKQPVAFWCNPISGHNTLYWYLQNLGQGPELLIRYENEEAVDDSQLPKDRFSAERLKGVDSTLKIQPAELGDSAVYLCASSLDLVNEQFFGPGTRLTVL.